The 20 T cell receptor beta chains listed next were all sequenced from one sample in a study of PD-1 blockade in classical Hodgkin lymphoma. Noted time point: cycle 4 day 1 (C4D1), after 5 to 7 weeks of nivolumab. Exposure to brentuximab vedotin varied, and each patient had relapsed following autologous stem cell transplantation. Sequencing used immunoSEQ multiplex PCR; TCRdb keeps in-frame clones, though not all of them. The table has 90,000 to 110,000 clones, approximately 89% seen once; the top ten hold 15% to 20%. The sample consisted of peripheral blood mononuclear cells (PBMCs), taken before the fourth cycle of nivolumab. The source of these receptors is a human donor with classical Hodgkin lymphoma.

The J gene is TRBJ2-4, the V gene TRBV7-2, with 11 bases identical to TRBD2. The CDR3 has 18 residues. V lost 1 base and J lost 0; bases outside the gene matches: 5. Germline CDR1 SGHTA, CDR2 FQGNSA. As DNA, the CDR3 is TGTGCCAGCAGCTTAGTACTAGCGGGAGCCCTAGCCAAAAACATTCAGTACTTC. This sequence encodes CASSLVLAGALAKNIQYF.

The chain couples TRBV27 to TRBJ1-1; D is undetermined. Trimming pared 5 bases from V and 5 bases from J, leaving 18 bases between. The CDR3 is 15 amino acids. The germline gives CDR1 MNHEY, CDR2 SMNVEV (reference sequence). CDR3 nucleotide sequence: TGTGCCAGCAGTCCTGCTTTGGGAGGAGGGACTGAAGCTTTCTTT. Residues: CASSPALGGGTEAFF.

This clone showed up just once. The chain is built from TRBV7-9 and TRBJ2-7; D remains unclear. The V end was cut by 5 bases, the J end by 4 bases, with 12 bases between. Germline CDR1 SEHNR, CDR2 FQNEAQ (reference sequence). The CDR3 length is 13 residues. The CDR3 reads CASSPPTGYEQYF. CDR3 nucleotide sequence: TGTGCCAGCAGCCCCCCGACTGGATACGAGCAGTACTTC.

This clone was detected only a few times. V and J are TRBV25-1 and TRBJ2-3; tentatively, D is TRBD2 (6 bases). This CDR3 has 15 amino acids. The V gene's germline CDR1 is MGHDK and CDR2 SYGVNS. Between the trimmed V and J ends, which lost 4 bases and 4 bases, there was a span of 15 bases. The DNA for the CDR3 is TGTGCCAGCAGTGGGTGGGAGGCTTTGGCAGATACGCAGTATTTT. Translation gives CASSGWEALADTQYF.

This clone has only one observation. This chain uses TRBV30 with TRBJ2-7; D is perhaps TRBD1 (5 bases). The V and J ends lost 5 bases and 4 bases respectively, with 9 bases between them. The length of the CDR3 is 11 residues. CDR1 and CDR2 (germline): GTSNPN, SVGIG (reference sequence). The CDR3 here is CAWQTVYEQYF. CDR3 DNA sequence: TGTGCCTGGCAGACAGTTTACGAGCAGTACTTC.

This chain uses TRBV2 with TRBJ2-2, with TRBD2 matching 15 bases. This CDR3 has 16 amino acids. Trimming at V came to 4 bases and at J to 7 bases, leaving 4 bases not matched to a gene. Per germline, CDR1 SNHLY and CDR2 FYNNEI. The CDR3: CASSGGLAGGGGELFF. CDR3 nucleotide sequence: TGTGCCAGCAGTGGGGGACTAGCGGGAGGTGGCGGGGAGCTGTTTTTT.

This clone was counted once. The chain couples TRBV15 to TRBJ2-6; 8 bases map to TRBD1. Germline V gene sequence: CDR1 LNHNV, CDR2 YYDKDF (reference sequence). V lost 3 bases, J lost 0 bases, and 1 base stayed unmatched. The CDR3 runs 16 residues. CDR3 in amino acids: CATSSGQGSGANVLTF. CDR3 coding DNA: TGTGCCACCAGCAGTGGACAGGGCTCTGGGGCCAACGTCCTGACTTTC.

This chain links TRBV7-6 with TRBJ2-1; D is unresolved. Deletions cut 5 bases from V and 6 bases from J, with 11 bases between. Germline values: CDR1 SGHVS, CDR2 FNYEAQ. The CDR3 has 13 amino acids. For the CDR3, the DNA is TGTGCCAGCAGCGCTAGGTTTACCAATGAGCAGTTCTTC. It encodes CASSARFTNEQFF.

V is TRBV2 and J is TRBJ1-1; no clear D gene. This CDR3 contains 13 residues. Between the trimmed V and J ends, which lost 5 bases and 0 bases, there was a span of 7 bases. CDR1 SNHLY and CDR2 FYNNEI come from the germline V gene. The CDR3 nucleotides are TGTGCCAGCAGTAGGGTAATGAACACTGAAGCTTTCTTT. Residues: CASSRVMNTEAFF.

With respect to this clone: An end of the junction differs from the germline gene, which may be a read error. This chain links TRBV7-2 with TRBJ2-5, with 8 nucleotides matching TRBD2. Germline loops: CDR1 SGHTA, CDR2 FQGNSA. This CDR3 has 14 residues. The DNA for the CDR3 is TGTGCCAGCAGCCTAGCGGGCCTCCAAGAGACCCAGTACTTC. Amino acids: CASSLAGLQETQYF.

This CDR3 is CASSVRTGVPYEQYF. In nucleotides, the CDR3 is TGTGCCAGTAGTGTCAGGACAGGGGTACCCTACGAGCAGTACTTC. The chain is built from TRBV19 and TRBJ2-7, with TRBD1 matching 9 bases. The CDR3 is made up of 15 amino acids. Germline V gene data show CDR1 as LNHDA and CDR2 as SQIVND (reference sequence). The V and J ends lost 5 bases and 2 bases, in that order; junction bases with no gene match: 7. Supplemented by reference TRBV19 and TRBJ2-7, the full variable domain reads DGGITQSPKYLFRKEGQNVTLSCEQNLNHDAMYWYRQDPGQGLRLIYYSQIVNDFQKGDIAEGYSVSREKKESFPLTVTSAQKNPTAFYLCASSVRTGVPYEQYFGPGTRLTVT.

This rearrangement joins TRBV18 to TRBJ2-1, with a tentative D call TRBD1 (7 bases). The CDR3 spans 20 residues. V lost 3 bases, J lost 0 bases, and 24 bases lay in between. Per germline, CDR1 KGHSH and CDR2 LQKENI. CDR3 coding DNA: TGTGCCAGCTCACCGGGGACAGCCACTTCCCGGGGGAGCTCCTACAATGAGCAGTTCTTC. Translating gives CASSPGTATSRGSSYNEQFF.

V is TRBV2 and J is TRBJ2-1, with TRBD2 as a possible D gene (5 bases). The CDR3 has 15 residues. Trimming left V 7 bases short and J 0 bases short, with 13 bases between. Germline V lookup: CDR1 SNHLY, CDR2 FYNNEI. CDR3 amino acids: CASKLDWFSYNEQFF. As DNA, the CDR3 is TGTGCCAGCAAGCTGGACTGGTTCTCCTACAATGAGCAGTTCTTC.

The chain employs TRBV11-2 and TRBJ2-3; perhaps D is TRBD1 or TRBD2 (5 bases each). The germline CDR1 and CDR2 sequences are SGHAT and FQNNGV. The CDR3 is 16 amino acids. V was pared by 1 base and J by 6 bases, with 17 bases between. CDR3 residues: CASSLASSWGSDTQYF. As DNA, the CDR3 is TGTGCCAGCAGCTTAGCTTCTAGTTGGGGGTCCGATACGCAGTATTTT. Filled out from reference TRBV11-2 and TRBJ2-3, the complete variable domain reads EAGVAQSPRYKIIEKRQSVAFWCNPISGHATLYWYQQILGQGPKLLIQFQNNGVVDDSQLPKDRFSAERLKGVDSTLKIQPAKLEDSAVYLCASSLASSWGSDTQYFGPGTRLTVL.

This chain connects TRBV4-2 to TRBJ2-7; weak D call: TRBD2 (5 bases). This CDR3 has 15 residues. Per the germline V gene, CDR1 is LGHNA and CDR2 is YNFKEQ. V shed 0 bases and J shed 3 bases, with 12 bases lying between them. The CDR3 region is CASSQDRGLSYEQYF. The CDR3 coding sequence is TGTGCCAGCAGCCAAGATCGCGGACTGAGCTACGAGCAGTACTTC.

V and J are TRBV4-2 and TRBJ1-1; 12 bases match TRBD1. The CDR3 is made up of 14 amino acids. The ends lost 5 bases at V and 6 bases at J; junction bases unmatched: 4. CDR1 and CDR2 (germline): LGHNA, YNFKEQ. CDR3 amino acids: CASSSRDRGPEAFF. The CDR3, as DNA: TGTGCCAGCAGCAGCCGGGACAGGGGGCCTGAAGCTTTCTTT.

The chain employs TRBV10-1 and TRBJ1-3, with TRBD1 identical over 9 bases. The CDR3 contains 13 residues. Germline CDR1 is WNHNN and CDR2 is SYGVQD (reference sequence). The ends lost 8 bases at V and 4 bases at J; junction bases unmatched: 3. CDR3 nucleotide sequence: TGCGCCAGCTCGGGACAGGGAGGAAACACCATATATTTT. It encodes CASSGQGGNTIYF.

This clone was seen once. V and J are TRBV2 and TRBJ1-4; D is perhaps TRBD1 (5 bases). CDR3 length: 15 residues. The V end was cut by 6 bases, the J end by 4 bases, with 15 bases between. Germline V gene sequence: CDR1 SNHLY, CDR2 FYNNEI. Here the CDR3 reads CASRTGGTFNEKLFF. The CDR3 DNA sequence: TGTGCCAGCAGGACGGGGGGAACCTTTAATGAAAAACTGTTTTTT. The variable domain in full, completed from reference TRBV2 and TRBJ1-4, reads EPEVTQTPSHQVTQMGQEVILRCVPISNHLYFYWYRQILGQKVEFLVSFYNNEISEKSEIFDDQFSVERPDGSNFTLKIRSTKLEDSAMYFCASRTGGTFNEKLFFGSGTQLSVL.

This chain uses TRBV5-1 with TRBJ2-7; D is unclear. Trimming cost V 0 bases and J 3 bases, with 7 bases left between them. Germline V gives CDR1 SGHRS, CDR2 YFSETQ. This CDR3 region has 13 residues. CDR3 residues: CASSLANGYEQYF. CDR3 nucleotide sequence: TGCGCCAGCAGCTTGGCCAACGGCTACGAGCAGTACTTC.

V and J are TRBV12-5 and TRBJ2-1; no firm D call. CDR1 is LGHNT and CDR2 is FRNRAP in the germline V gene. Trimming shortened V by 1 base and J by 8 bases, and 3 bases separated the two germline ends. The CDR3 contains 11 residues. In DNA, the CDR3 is TGTGCTAGTGGTTTGGGGTATGAGCAGTTCTTC. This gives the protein CASGLGYEQFF.